This T cell receptor beta chain is from a study of beta chain features in type 1 diabetes. In the study overall: There was similarity between patients and healthy donors in age, gender and cell yields.

Expressed TCRB transcripts were sequenced after all isolated RNA was converted to cDNA. The method was immunoSEQ multiplex PCR; TCRdb's version includes in-frame clones alone and lacks a portion of them. The sample lists roughly 450,000 clones, about an eighth occurring once. Overall study findings and caveats: Fewer insertions but more deletions were seen at VDJ junctions in type 1 diabetes patients. Across all four CD4+ subsets, people with type 1 diabetes showed modestly shorter TCRB CDR3s.

J was trimmed by 4 bases and V by 7 bases; bases with no gene match: 13. This CDR3 region has 16 residues. CDR1 and CDR2 (germline): SGHTA, FQGNSA. A word on this clone: Its antigen remains unidentified.

The sequence was collected from a woman younger than 35 in good health. The chain employs TRBV7-2 and TRBJ2-5, with TRBD2 identical over 9 bases. The sequenced sample consisted of naive CD4+ T cells from blood. CDR3 coding DNA: TGTGCCAGCACCACATCCCGCGGGGGGGCCGGAGAGACCCAGTACTTC. Its protein product is CASTTSRGGAGETQYF.